This TCR beta chain was observed in a study of T-cell reconstitution after alpha-beta-depleted transplantation in children (TCRdb year 2016). The study in broad terms: T-cell immune reconstitution after TCRalphabeta/CD19-depleted allogeneic hematopoietic cell transplantation in children was quantitatively tracked in the study by means of TCR repertoire profiling. The paper's findings and limits, for the study overall: Apparently early alphabetaT-cell count recovery about two months after transplant reportedly relied on only several hundred rapidly expanded clones derived from non-depleted graft cells. Over subsequent months, a decline in hyperexpanded clone frequencies was noted, and after one year, T-cell counts and TCRbeta diversity were mostly ascribed to newly produced T cells. In some patients, the high TCRbeta diversity seen at day 60 was put down to recipient T cells and intrathymic progenitors that had survived conditioning.

CDR1 and CDR2, looked up from the germline V gene (reference sequence), are MNHEY and SMNVEV. The CDR3 runs 15 amino acids, cysteine and phenylalanine included. Kept here is only the CDR3 DNA, which spans 45 bases and is read in frame from base 1. The junction carries 15 bases between V and J, which are trimmed by 2 bases and 5 bases respectively. As to this clonotype: The clone's antigen remains unknown. Base quality data are lacking; no much larger clone is found one base away.

The treatment or condition label, as the study defines it: allogeneic hematopoietic cell transplantation with graft depleted of TCRalphabeta T cells and CD19 B cells. The transplant recipients were children given TCRalphabeta/CD19-depleted allogeneic hematopoietic cell grafts. Libraries were built with PCR. TCRdb records Illumina HiSeq 2500 as the sequencer. TCR library preparation used molecular barcoding, with unique molecular identifiers applied to normalize quantification of the TCRbeta repertoire. In-frame beta chains were kept once TCRdb had trimmed the public reads at Q25 with fastp and called clones with MiXCR. Rows with a matching CDR3 protein are joined into one entry that keeps the most common DNA and genes. The sample records 350,000 to 500,000 distinct CDR3 sequences, around 46% of which are singletons. The ten largest clones capture 27% of the sample.

The rearranged chain carries TRBV27 and TRBJ2-5; TRBD2 could be the D gene, as 7 bases match. The source is a girl aged 2 to 9 with aplastic anemia, due to receive a stem cell transplant. The sample in question was PBMCs, obtained before TCRalphabeta/CD19-depleted stem cell transplant. Here the CDR3 is given as CASSLRARGGETQYF. The sequenced DNA is TGTGCCAGCAGTTTACGCGCCAGGGGAGGGGAGACCCAGTACTTC.